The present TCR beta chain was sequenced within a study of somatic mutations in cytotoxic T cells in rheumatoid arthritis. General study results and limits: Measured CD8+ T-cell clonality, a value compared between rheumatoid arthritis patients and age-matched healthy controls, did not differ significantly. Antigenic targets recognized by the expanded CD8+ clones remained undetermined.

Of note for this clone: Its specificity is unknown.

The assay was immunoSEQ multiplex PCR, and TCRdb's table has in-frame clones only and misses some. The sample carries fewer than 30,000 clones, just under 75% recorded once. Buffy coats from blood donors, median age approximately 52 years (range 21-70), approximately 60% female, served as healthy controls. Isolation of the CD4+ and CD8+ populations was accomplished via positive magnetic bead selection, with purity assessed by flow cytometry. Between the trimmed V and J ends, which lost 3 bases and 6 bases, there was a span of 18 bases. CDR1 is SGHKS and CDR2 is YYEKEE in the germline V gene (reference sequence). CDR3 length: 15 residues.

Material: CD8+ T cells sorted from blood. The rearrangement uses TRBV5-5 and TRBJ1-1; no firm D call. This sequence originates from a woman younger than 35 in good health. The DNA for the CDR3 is TGTGCCAGCAGCTGGGAGGACCAAGGAAGGTCTGAAGCTTTCTTT. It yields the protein CASSWEDQGRSEAFF. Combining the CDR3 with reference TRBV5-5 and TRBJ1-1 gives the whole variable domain DAGVTQSPTHLIKTRGQQVTLRCSPISGHKSVSWYQQVLGQGPQFIFQYYEKEERGRGNFPDRFSARQFPNYSSELNVNALLLGDSALYLCASSWEDQGRSEAFFGQGTRLTVV.